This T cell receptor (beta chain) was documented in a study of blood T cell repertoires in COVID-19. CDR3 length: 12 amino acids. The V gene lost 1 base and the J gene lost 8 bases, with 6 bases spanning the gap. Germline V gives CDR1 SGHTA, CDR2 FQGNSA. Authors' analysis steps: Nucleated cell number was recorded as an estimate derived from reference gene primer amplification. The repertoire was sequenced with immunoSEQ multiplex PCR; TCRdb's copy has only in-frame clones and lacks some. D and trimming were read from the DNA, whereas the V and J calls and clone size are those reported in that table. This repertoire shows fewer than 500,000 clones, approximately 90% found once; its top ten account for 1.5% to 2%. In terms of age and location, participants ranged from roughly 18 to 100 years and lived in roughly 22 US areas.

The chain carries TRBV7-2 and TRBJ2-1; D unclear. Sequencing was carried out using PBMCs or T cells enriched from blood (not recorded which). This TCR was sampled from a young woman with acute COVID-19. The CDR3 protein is CASSLVGDEQFF. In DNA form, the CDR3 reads TGTGCCAGCAGCTTAGTGGGCGATGAGCAGTTCTTC.